This is a list of T cell receptor beta chains from one sample in a study of blood T cell repertoires in COVID-19. Sequencing used immunoSEQ multiplex PCR; TCRdb keeps in-frame clones, though not all of them. This table holds some 78,000 clones, 80% to 95% found once. Sequenced input: peripheral blood. These receptors were obtained from a woman in her fifties or sixties in a cohort sampled during active COVID-19. The CDR3 runs from the conserved cysteine through the conserved F or W. The D gene is left open where the match is weak. Expanded clones are given a class, and other clones once, few, many or no size at all.

CDR3nt,CDR3aa,j_gene,len,abundance,d_gene,v_gene
TGTGCCAGCAGCTCCGACAGAAGAGAGACCCAGTACTTC,CASSSDRRETQYF,TRBJ2-5,13,-,-,TRBV7-9
TGTGCCAGCAGCCTGTGGACAGGGGAAAATACGCAGTATTTT,CASSLWTGENTQYF,TRBJ2-3,14,-,TRBD1,TRBV11-2
TGTGCCAGCAGTCCACGTCCCGGGACATTCTCCTACGAGCAGTACTTC,CASSPRPGTFSYEQYF,TRBJ2-7,16,-,-,TRBV27
TGTGCTAGCAGCCCCCGAAGGAGCGGGTCGACCTCCTACAATGAGCAGTTCTTC,CASSPRRSGSTSYNEQFF,TRBJ2-1,18,-,-,TRBV7-7
TGTGCCAGCAGCTTAGGAACAGGGAGCGGGGGCACAGATACGCAGTATTTT,CASSLGTGSGGTDTQYF,TRBJ2-3,17,-,-,TRBV7-9
TGTGCCAGCAGCATCGGGACTAGCGACAATGAGCAGTTCTTC,CASSIGTSDNEQFF,TRBJ2-1,14,-,TRBD2,TRBV9
TGTGCCACCCGGCGGACTAATGAAAAACTGTTTTTT,CATRRTNEKLFF,TRBJ1-4,12,-,-,TRBV2
TGTGCCAGCAGCGGTACAGAGGCGGGAGCTCGAGATACGCAGTATTTT,CASSGTEAGARDTQYF,TRBJ2-3,16,once,TRBD2,TRBV7-9
TGTGCCACCAGCAGAGGGGCTTACAATGAGCAGTTCTTC,CATSRGAYNEQFF,TRBJ2-1,13,-,-,TRBV15
TGTGCCAGCGGAGGTCCGGGACAGGGGATCGGGGGCTACACCTTC,CASGGPGQGIGGYTF,TRBJ1-2,15,-,TRBD1,TRBV28
TGTGCCAGCAGGCCTGACAGGGGGCGCGGTCCATACAATGAGCAGTTCTTC,CASRPDRGRGPYNEQFF,TRBJ2-1,17,-,TRBD1,TRBV3-1/TRBV3-2
TGTGCCAGCAGCGTAGACGCGGGGGGCTACACCTTC,CASSVDAGGYTF,TRBJ1-2,12,-,-,TRBV9
TGCGCCAGCAGCTTGGCGACGGGACTAGCCGATGAGCAGTTCTTC,CASSLATGLADEQFF,TRBJ2-1,15,-,TRBD2,TRBV5-1
TGTGCCAGTAGTATATTCCCCGCGGAAGAAAAACTGTTTTTT,CASSIFPAEEKLFF,TRBJ1-4,14,-,-,TRBV19
TGTGCCAGCAGTTTGGCAGGGAGGGAGGGTCAGCCCCAGCATTTT,CASSLAGREGQPQHF,TRBJ1-5,15,-,-,TRBV28
TGTGCCAGCCGCCTTATGAGCGGGAGCGGCCCCGGGGAGCTGTTTTTT,CASRLMSGSGPGELFF,TRBJ2-2,16,-,TRBD2,TRBV11-2
TGTGCCAGCAGTACCTCTAGCGACCTAAACGAGCAGTACTTC,CASSTSSDLNEQYF,TRBJ2-7,14,few,-,TRBV28
TGCGCCAGCAGCTTGTTTAGCGAGAGCACAGATACGCAGTATTTT,CASSLFSESTDTQYF,TRBJ2-3,15,-,-,TRBV5-1
TGTGCCAGCAAAAGCGGGAGGAGGACCTACAATGAGCAGTTCTTC,CASKSGRRTYNEQFF,TRBJ2-1,15,-,TRBD2,TRBV2
TGTGCCAGCAGTGAGGGGGGAGAGGGCTCAGATACGCAGTATTTT,CASSEGGEGSDTQYF,TRBJ2-3,15,-,-,TRBV2
TGTGCCAGCAGCCAACTCTTAGAGGGCAGGGGGCCGGATACGCAGTATTTT,CASSQLLEGRGPDTQYF,TRBJ2-3,17,-,TRBD1,TRBV14
TGTGCCAGCACCTCCTGGGAGGGAGCGAACTATGGCTACACCTTC,CASTSWEGANYGYTF,TRBJ1-2,15,-,-,TRBV28
TGCGCCAGCAGCCAAGATAGGGCCTTCAGGGGGGATCAGCCCCAGCATTTT,CASSQDRAFRGDQPQHF,TRBJ1-5,17,-,TRBD1,TRBV4-1
TGTGCCAGCAGTTATAATGATGGGACAGCAGGCGGCTACACCTTC,CASSYNDGTAGGYTF,TRBJ1-2,15,-,TRBD1,TRBV28